The rows below give T cell receptor beta chains drawn from one sample of a study of blood T cell repertoires in COVID-19. Method: immunoSEQ multiplex PCR; TCRdb's copy keeps in-frame clones and lacks some. Found here are 150,000 or so clones, around 87% of them singletons; the top ten hold roughly 0.57%. Sequences were obtained from peripheral blood. These receptors came from a man aged 60 to 75 with COVID-19, enrolled during active disease. CDR3s include the opening cysteine and the closing phenylalanine or tryptophan. D genes are given only for firm matches. Rows give clone size only sometimes, using once, few, many, or a class for an expanded clone.

d_gene: TRBD1; v_gene: TRBV19; abundance: -; j_gene: TRBJ1-2; CDR3aa: CASSTKGDSLHYGYTF; CDR3nt: TGTGCCAGTAGTACTAAGGGGGACAGTCTCCACTATGGCTACACCTTC
d_gene: -; v_gene: TRBV7-2; abundance: -; j_gene: TRBJ2-6; CDR3aa: CASSSQGVPGANVLTF; CDR3nt: TGTGCCAGCAGCTCGCAAGGGGTCCCTGGGGCCAACGTCCTGACTTTC
d_gene: TRBD1; v_gene: TRBV5-4; abundance: -; j_gene: TRBJ1-2; CDR3aa: CASSPGAGQGAQSYTF; CDR3nt: TGTGCCAGCAGCCCAGGGGCGGGACAGGGGGCTCAAAGCTACACCTTC
d_gene: -; v_gene: TRBV2; abundance: -; j_gene: TRBJ1-2; CDR3aa: CASSDNARIYGYTF; CDR3nt: TGTGCCAGCAGTGATAACGCCAGAATTTATGGCTACACCTTC
d_gene: TRBD1; v_gene: TRBV13; abundance: -; j_gene: TRBJ1-1; CDR3aa: CASSPGQGLNTEAFF; CDR3nt: TGTGCCAGCAGCCCTGGACAGGGGTTGAACACTGAAGCTTTCTTT
d_gene: -; v_gene: TRBV19; abundance: few; j_gene: TRBJ2-3; CDR3aa: CASSTTDKNTQYF; CDR3nt: TGTGCCAGTAGCACAACCGACAAGAATACGCAGTATTTT
d_gene: TRBD1; v_gene: TRBV24-1; abundance: -; j_gene: TRBJ2-5; CDR3aa: CATRGQGASETQYF; CDR3nt: TGTGCCACCAGGGGACAGGGGGCTTCGGAGACCCAGTACTTC
d_gene: TRBD1; v_gene: TRBV7-3; abundance: -; j_gene: TRBJ2-2; CDR3aa: CASSRTGGGGELFF; CDR3nt: TGTGCCAGCAGCCGGACAGGGGGCGGCGGGGAGCTGTTTTTT
d_gene: -; v_gene: TRBV9; abundance: once; j_gene: TRBJ1-1; CDR3aa: CASSVEQERTEAFF; CDR3nt: TGTGCCAGCAGCGTAGAACAGGAGCGCACTGAAGCTTTCTTT
d_gene: -; v_gene: TRBV7-2; abundance: -; j_gene: TRBJ1-3; CDR3aa: CASSSSGVPLSGNTIYF; CDR3nt: TGTGCCAGCAGTTCCTCGGGGGTCCCCCTCTCTGGAAACACCATATATTTT
d_gene: -; v_gene: TRBV20-1; abundance: -; j_gene: TRBJ1-1; CDR3aa: CSATGQVEAFF; CDR3nt: TGCAGTGCTACGGGACAAGTTGAAGCTTTCTTT
d_gene: TRBD2; v_gene: TRBV4-3; abundance: -; j_gene: TRBJ2-1; CDR3aa: CASSPASSGGAYEQFF; CDR3nt: TGCGCCAGCAGCCCCGCCTCTAGCGGGGGGGCCTATGAGCAGTTCTTC
d_gene: -; v_gene: TRBV7-7; abundance: -; j_gene: TRBJ1-3; CDR3aa: CASSLGAGSNTIYF; CDR3nt: TGTGCTAGCAGCTTAGGAGCAGGGTCTAACACCATATATTTT
d_gene: TRBD2; v_gene: TRBV6-5; abundance: -; j_gene: TRBJ2-2; CDR3aa: CASNRSGGPAGELFF; CDR3nt: TGTGCCAGCAATCGGTCGGGGGGGCCGGCCGGGGAGCTGTTTTTT
d_gene: -; v_gene: TRBV25-1; abundance: -; j_gene: TRBJ2-6; CDR3aa: CASSGLTGSSGANVLTF; CDR3nt: TGTGCCAGCAGTGGGTTAACAGGGAGCTCTGGGGCCAACGTCCTGACTTTC
d_gene: TRBD1; v_gene: TRBV19; abundance: -; j_gene: TRBJ1-1; CDR3aa: CASSPGQRFRRFEAFF; CDR3nt: TGTGCCAGTAGTCCGGGACAGAGGTTCAGGAGATTTGAAGCTTTCTTT
d_gene: -; v_gene: TRBV11-3; abundance: -; j_gene: TRBJ1-1; CDR3aa: CASSLGTGTLNTEAFF; CDR3nt: TGTGCCAGCAGCTTAGGTACAGGAACCCTGAACACTGAAGCTTTCTTT
d_gene: -; v_gene: TRBV6-2/TRBV6-3; abundance: -; j_gene: TRBJ1-3; CDR3aa: CASSTTTDLSGNTIYF; CDR3nt: TGTGCCAGCAGTACAACGACAGACCTCTCTGGAAACACCATATATTTT
d_gene: -; v_gene: TRBV12-5; abundance: -; j_gene: TRBJ2-1; CDR3aa: CASGPPRRDYNEQFF; CDR3nt: TGTGCTAGTGGTCCCCCCAGGCGGGACTACAATGAGCAGTTCTTC
d_gene: -; v_gene: TRBV14; abundance: -; j_gene: TRBJ1-2; CDR3aa: CASSQQVSYGYTF; CDR3nt: TGTGCCAGCAGCCAGCAGGTCAGCTATGGCTACACCTTC
d_gene: TRBD1; v_gene: TRBV4-1; abundance: -; j_gene: TRBJ2-5; CDR3aa: CASSALRGQKETQYF; CDR3nt: TGCGCCAGCAGCGCCCTAAGGGGGCAAAAAGAGACCCAGTACTTC
d_gene: -; v_gene: TRBV25-1; abundance: -; j_gene: TRBJ2-3; CDR3aa: CASSESLWATDTQYF; CDR3nt: TGTGCCAGCAGTGAATCGCTCTGGGCTACAGATACGCAGTATTTT
d_gene: -; v_gene: TRBV11-1; abundance: -; j_gene: TRBJ1-1; CDR3aa: CASSLEGLLENTEAFF; CDR3nt: TGTGCCAGCAGCTTAGAGGGGCTTCTTGAGAACACTGAAGCTTTCTTT
d_gene: TRBD1; v_gene: TRBV29-1; abundance: -; j_gene: TRBJ1-1; CDR3aa: CSVGDRGGSTEAFF; CDR3nt: TGCAGCGTTGGGGACAGGGGGGGGAGCACTGAAGCTTTCTTT
d_gene: TRBD1; v_gene: TRBV5-4; abundance: -; j_gene: TRBJ2-7; CDR3aa: CASSPDQGAATYEQYF; CDR3nt: TGTGCCAGCAGCCCAGACCAGGGGGCGGCTACCTACGAGCAGTACTTC
d_gene: -; v_gene: TRBV7-9; abundance: -; j_gene: TRBJ1-2; CDR3aa: CASSLVAGWNYGYTF; CDR3nt: TGTGCCAGCAGCTTAGTTGCAGGCTGGAACTATGGCTACACCTTC
d_gene: TRBD1; v_gene: TRBV2; abundance: -; j_gene: TRBJ2-7; CDR3aa: CASGVGQGWYEQYF; CDR3nt: TGTGCCAGCGGGGTAGGACAGGGCTGGTACGAGCAGTACTTC
d_gene: TRBD1; v_gene: TRBV14; abundance: -; j_gene: TRBJ2-7; CDR3aa: CASSPVGQGLEQYF; CDR3nt: TGTGCCAGCAGCCCCGTGGGACAGGGGTTGGAGCAGTACTTC
d_gene: -; v_gene: TRBV7-2; abundance: -; j_gene: TRBJ2-1; CDR3aa: CASRGQVGSYNEQFF; CDR3nt: TGTGCCAGCAGGGGACAAGTGGGCTCCTACAATGAGCAGTTCTTC
d_gene: -; v_gene: TRBV14; abundance: -; j_gene: TRBJ1-3; CDR3aa: CASRQMGPGNTIYF; CDR3nt: TGTGCCAGCAGACAAATGGGGCCTGGAAACACCATATATTTT
d_gene: TRBD2; v_gene: TRBV5-4; abundance: -; j_gene: TRBJ2-1; CDR3aa: CASSLIPGLAGYNEQFF; CDR3nt: TGTGCCAGCAGCTTAATTCCAGGGCTAGCGGGGTACAATGAGCAGTTCTTC
d_gene: TRBD2; v_gene: TRBV3-1/TRBV3-2; abundance: -; j_gene: TRBJ2-1; CDR3aa: CASSSYSGTSGSSRFF; CDR3nt: TGTGCCAGCAGCTCGTACTCCGGGACTAGCGGGAGCTCAAGGTTCTTC
d_gene: -; v_gene: TRBV9; abundance: -; j_gene: TRBJ1-2; CDR3aa: CASSVASQSYGYTF; CDR3nt: TGTGCCAGCAGCGTAGCTAGCCAGTCCTATGGCTACACCTTC
d_gene: -; v_gene: TRBV7-8; abundance: -; j_gene: TRBJ2-7; CDR3aa: CASSLRPSSYEQYF; CDR3nt: TGTGCCAGCAGCTTAAGGCCTAGCTCCTACGAGCAGTACTTC
d_gene: -; v_gene: TRBV30; abundance: -; j_gene: TRBJ1-1; CDR3aa: CAWSARGVLTEAFF; CDR3nt: TGTGCCTGGAGTGCACGGGGGGTTTTGACTGAAGCTTTCTTT
d_gene: TRBD2; v_gene: TRBV3-1/TRBV3-2; abundance: -; j_gene: TRBJ2-1; CDR3aa: CASSPSGRALEQFF; CDR3nt: TGTGCCAGCAGCCCTAGCGGGAGGGCACTTGAGCAGTTCTTC
d_gene: -; v_gene: TRBV15; abundance: -; j_gene: TRBJ2-7; CDR3aa: CATSRDISSGFYEQYF; CDR3nt: TGTGCCACCAGCAGAGATATTAGTAGCGGATTCTACGAGCAGTACTTC
d_gene: -; v_gene: TRBV7-2; abundance: -; j_gene: TRBJ1-1; CDR3aa: CASSPSVWGQGTEAFF; CDR3nt: TGTGCCAGCAGCCCCAGCGTCTGGGGTCAGGGGACTGAAGCTTTCTTT
d_gene: -; v_gene: TRBV11-3; abundance: -; j_gene: TRBJ2-2; CDR3aa: CASRQERRGGTGELFF; CDR3nt: TGTGCCAGCAGACAGGAGCGGCGGGGCGGCACCGGGGAGCTGTTTTTT
d_gene: -; v_gene: TRBV27; abundance: -; j_gene: TRBJ1-4; CDR3aa: CASSRGGLSNEKLFF; CDR3nt: TGTGCCAGCAGTAGGGGGGGTTTAAGTAATGAAAAACTGTTTTTT
d_gene: TRBD1; v_gene: TRBV24-1; abundance: -; j_gene: TRBJ2-7; CDR3aa: CATSPGTGSYEQYF; CDR3nt: TGTGCCACCAGCCCCGGGACAGGCTCTTACGAGCAGTACTTC
d_gene: -; v_gene: TRBV5-8; abundance: -; j_gene: TRBJ1-3; CDR3aa: CASTTTDSSGNTIYF; CDR3nt: TGTGCCAGCACAACGACAGACTCCTCTGGAAACACCATATATTTT
d_gene: TRBD2; v_gene: TRBV9; abundance: -; j_gene: TRBJ2-1; CDR3aa: CASSVDSGREEQFF; CDR3nt: TGTGCCAGCAGCGTAGATAGCGGGAGGGAGGAGCAGTTCTTC
d_gene: TRBD2; v_gene: TRBV27; abundance: once; j_gene: TRBJ2-3; CDR3aa: CAKVLCGLAGSRGSTDTQYF; CDR3nt: TGTGCCAAAGTACTTTGTGGACTAGCGGGATCTAGGGGGAGCACAGATACGCAGTATTTT
d_gene: -; v_gene: TRBV27; abundance: -; j_gene: TRBJ2-7; CDR3aa: CASSLSIRGDEQYF; CDR3nt: TGTGCCAGCAGTTTATCGATCAGGGGAGACGAGCAGTACTTC
d_gene: -; v_gene: TRBV2; abundance: -; j_gene: TRBJ2-5; CDR3aa: CASKLQETQYF; CDR3nt: TGTGCCAGCAAGCTACAGGAGACCCAGTACTTC
d_gene: -; v_gene: TRBV7-8; abundance: -; j_gene: TRBJ2-3; CDR3aa: CASSQNRATDTQYF; CDR3nt: TGTGCCAGCAGCCAAAACAGGGCCACAGATACGCAGTATTTT
d_gene: TRBD1; v_gene: TRBV7-2; abundance: -; j_gene: TRBJ1-2; CDR3aa: CASSPGQEYYGYTF; CDR3nt: TGTGCCAGCAGCCCGGGACAGGAGTACTATGGCTACACCTTC
d_gene: -; v_gene: TRBV11-1; abundance: once; j_gene: TRBJ2-6; CDR3aa: CASSLGPSGANVLTF; CDR3nt: TGTGCCAGCAGCTTAGGGCCCTCTGGGGCCAACGTCCTGACTTTC
d_gene: TRBD1; v_gene: TRBV4-1; abundance: -; j_gene: TRBJ2-7; CDR3aa: CASSQELQGVDEQYF; CDR3nt: TGCGCCAGCAGCCAAGAATTACAGGGGGTCGACGAGCAGTACTTC
d_gene: TRBD1; v_gene: TRBV28; abundance: -; j_gene: TRBJ1-2; CDR3aa: CADRGDYGYTF; CDR3nt: TGTGCCGACAGGGGGGACTATGGCTACACCTTC
d_gene: TRBD1; v_gene: TRBV7-8; abundance: -; j_gene: TRBJ1-6; CDR3aa: CASSLARFGDRGNSPLHF; CDR3nt: TGTGCCAGCAGCTTAGCCAGGTTCGGGGACAGGGGAAATTCACCCCTCCACTTT
d_gene: -; v_gene: TRBV5-8; abundance: -; j_gene: TRBJ1-2; CDR3aa: CASSLQSNYGYTF; CDR3nt: TGTGCCAGCAGCCTACAGTCGAACTATGGCTACACCTTC
d_gene: -; v_gene: TRBV6-2/TRBV6-3; abundance: -; j_gene: TRBJ2-7; CDR3aa: CASSSGRTAYEQYF; CDR3nt: TGTGCCAGCAGTTCCGGACGGACTGCCTACGAGCAGTACTTC
d_gene: TRBD1; v_gene: TRBV27; abundance: -; j_gene: TRBJ2-7; CDR3aa: CASSLSSRTGSHEQYF; CDR3nt: TGTGCCAGCAGTTTATCATCCCGGACAGGGTCCCACGAGCAGTACTTC
d_gene: -; v_gene: TRBV18; abundance: -; j_gene: TRBJ2-3; CDR3aa: CASSPPRATDTQYF; CDR3nt: TGTGCCAGCTCACCACCCAGGGCCACAGATACGCAGTATTTT
d_gene: -; v_gene: TRBV20-1; abundance: -; j_gene: TRBJ1-2; CDR3aa: CSASPTVYGYTF; CDR3nt: TGCAGTGCTAGTCCGACAGTATATGGCTACACCTTC
d_gene: -; v_gene: TRBV2; abundance: once; j_gene: TRBJ2-7; CDR3aa: CASSEEGGASTEQYF; CDR3nt: TGTGCCAGCAGTGAAGAGGGGGGGGCCTCGACCGAGCAGTACTTC
d_gene: TRBD2; v_gene: TRBV5-1; abundance: -; j_gene: TRBJ2-2; CDR3aa: CASSQLADVFTGELFF; CDR3nt: TGCGCCAGCAGTCAACTAGCGGACGTATTCACCGGGGAGCTGTTTTTT